This TCR beta chain emerged from a study of blood T cell repertoires in COVID-19. On the study more broadly: PBMCs, B-cell-depleted T cells, or T cells provided the cDNA or gDNA that made up the material.

As handled by the study authors: Amplification of reference gene primers was used by the study to estimate nucleated cell counts. The method was immunoSEQ multiplex PCR; TCRdb's version includes in-frame clones alone and lacks a portion of them. V and J calls and clone size follow that table, whereas D and trimming were derived from the DNA. The sample lists about 160,000 clones; roughly 93% were seen once. The ends were cut back, 2 bases at V and 6 bases at J, with 10 bases in the middle. The germline V gene encodes CDR1 PRHDT and CDR2 FYEKMQ (reference sequence). The CDR3 has 13 amino acids. This TCR was sampled from a woman between 50 and 59 years old with acute or convalescent COVID-19. Sequencing input: peripheral blood. The chain carries TRBV13 and TRBJ1-1, with D perhaps matching TRBD1 (5 bases). CDR3 protein: CASSLRGLPEAFF. For the CDR3, the DNA is TGTGCCAGCAGCTTAAGGGGACTTCCTGAAGCTTTCTTT.